Below are 32 T cell receptor beta chains sequenced from a single sample in a study of monozygotic twins with inflammatory bowel disease. From the 5' RACE reads, TCRdb lists one entry per CDR3 protein and no DNA. This table lists 310,000 or so distinct CDR3 sequences. Sequencing input: blood. Receptors originate from a human donor with ulcerative colitis or Crohn's disease, or a healthy co-twin of an affected twin (not recorded which).

This chain connects TRBV15 to TRBJ2-1; absent DNA, TCRdb's TRBD1 call cannot be checked. The CDR3 is 14 residues long. The germline V gene encodes CDR1 LNHNV and CDR2 YYDKDF (reference sequence). CDR3 sequence: CATSRDPKAAEQFF.

The J gene is TRBJ2-7, the V gene TRBV6-1; with no DNA, the TCRdb D assignment of TRBD2 cannot be verified. Per the germline V gene, CDR1 is MNHNS and CDR2 is SASEGT. CDR3 length equals 15 residues. The CDR3 region is CASKGSGTSEYEQYF.

The chain links TRBV5-5 to TRBJ1-5; no DNA is available, so the TRBD1 call from TCRdb remains unchecked. Per germline, CDR1 SGHKS and CDR2 YYEKEE (reference sequence). The CDR3 totals 15 residues. CDR3 sequence: CASSPTDRKHQPQHF. The whole variable domain, remainder taken from reference TRBV5-5 and TRBJ1-5, is DAGVTQSPTHLIKTRGQQVTLRCSPISGHKSVSWYQQVLGQGPQFIFQYYEKEERGRGNFPDRFSARQFPNYSSELNVNALLLGDSALYLCASSPTDRKHQPQHFGDGTRLSIL.

This CDR3 reads CATSRGGANTGELFF. The chain joins TRBV15 to TRBJ2-2; the TRBD1 assignment by TCRdb is unverifiable without DNA. The CDR3 spans 15 residues. In germline, CDR1 is LNHNV, CDR2 YYDKDF (reference sequence).

The CDR3 sequence: CASSWDGSEAFF. The chain has TRBV5-1 and TRBJ1-1. Germline values: CDR1 SGHRS, CDR2 YFSETQ. The CDR3 is 12 amino acids.

The chain combines TRBV29-1 with TRBJ1-1. Germline CDR1 and CDR2: SQVTM and ANQGSEA. The CDR3 is 12 amino acids. The CDR3 reads CSVGNMNTEAFF.

The chain's CDR3 is CSARSGQTAYEQYF. The genes are TRBV20-1 and TRBJ2-7; TCRdb indicates TRBD1, and absent DNA this call remains unverified. Germline-derived CDR1 and CDR2 are DFQATT and SNEGSKA (reference sequence). This CDR3 region has 14 residues.

The chain links TRBV5-1 to TRBJ2-7; TCRdb's D call of TRBD1 is untestable without DNA. This CDR3 contains 14 residues. Germline lookup yields CDR1 SGHRS and CDR2 YFSETQ. The chain's CDR3 is CASSHRDSRYEQYF.

The chain employs TRBV9 and TRBJ2-2. Germline V CDR1 and CDR2: SGDLS, YYNGEE. This CDR3 region has 16 residues. The CDR3 here is CASSVELRTNTGELFF.

The J gene is TRBJ2-7, the V gene TRBV12-3 or TRBV12-4. The CDR3 totals 16 residues. CDR3 amino acids: CASSLGHLHSTYEQYF.

V usage is TRBV28 and J usage is TRBJ2-3; TCRdb's D call of TRBD2 is untestable without DNA. Germline values: CDR1 MDHEN, CDR2 SYDVKM. CDR3 length equals 17 residues. CDR3: CASSFGSGGISTDTQYF.

The chain is built from TRBV5-4 and TRBJ2-3. CDR3 length: 15 amino acids. CDR1 and CDR2 from the germline V gene are SGHNT and YYREEE (reference sequence). Here the CDR3 reads CASSLRVTSTDTQYF.

CDR3 loop: CASSLTLQGVGEQYF. The chain combines TRBV12-3 or TRBV12-4 with TRBJ2-7; TCRdb picks TRBD1, but there is no DNA to check that call. The CDR3 has 15 amino acids.

The CDR3 loop is CASSLQGIYGYTF. The rearrangement links TRBV28 to TRBJ1-2; TCRdb indicates TRBD1, and absent DNA this call remains unverified. Germline V lookup: CDR1 MDHEN, CDR2 SYDVKM. The CDR3 has 13 amino acids.

The rearrangement links TRBV5-1 to TRBJ1-6. Looked up from germline, CDR1 is SGHRS and CDR2 is YFSETQ. This CDR3 has 15 amino acids. CDR3 protein: CASTTGSSYNSPLHF. Combining the CDR3 with reference TRBV5-1 and TRBJ1-6 gives the whole variable domain KAGVTQTPRYLIKTRGQQVTLSCSPISGHRSVSWYQQTPGQGLQFLFEYFSETQRNKGNFPGRFSGRQFSNSRSEMNVSTLELGDSALYLCASTTGSSYNSPLHFGNGTRLTVT.

The V gene is TRBV6-1, the J gene TRBJ2-7; the TRBD1 assignment by TCRdb is unverifiable without DNA. Germline V gene lookup returns CDR1 MNHNS and CDR2 SASEGT. The length of the CDR3 is 16 residues. CDR3 sequence reads: CASSEVGQGQPYEQYF.

This chain uses TRBV20-1 with TRBJ2-7. The CDR3 has 14 amino acids. Germline loops: CDR1 DFQATT, CDR2 SNEGSKA (reference sequence). The CDR3 loop reads CSARGGEDYYEQYF.

The chain recombines TRBV10-3 with TRBJ2-3; TCRdb's D gene call, TRBD2, goes unchecked for lack of DNA. The CDR3 covers 15 residues. The germline V gene encodes CDR1 ENHRY and CDR2 SYGVKD. CDR3 in amino acids: CAISERGLMTDTQYF.

The chain joins TRBV6-1 to TRBJ1-5; TCRdb gives TRBD1 as the D gene, but with no DNA this cannot be confirmed. Germline CDR1 MNHNS, CDR2 SASEGT. CDR3 length: 16 residues. The CDR3 protein is CASSVRETGSNQPQHF.

The J gene is TRBJ2-7, the V gene TRBV21-1. TRBV21-1 is annotated as a pseudogene. This CDR3 has 15 amino acids. The CDR3 sequence: CASSKARQIPCEQYF.

This chain joins TRBV5-6 and TRBJ2-7; TCRdb designates TRBD1, a call that cannot be tested without DNA. Per the germline V gene, CDR1 is SGHDT and CDR2 is YYEEEE. The CDR3 is made up of 15 amino acids. The chain's CDR3 is CASSRGTPSSYEQYF. Together with reference TRBV5-6 and TRBJ2-7, the CDR3 gives the full variable domain: DAGVTQSPTHLIKTRGQQVTLRCSPKSGHDTVSWYQQALGQGPQFIFQYYEEEERQRGNFPDRFSGHQFPNYSSELNVNALLLGDSALYLCASSRGTPSSYEQYFGPGTRLTVT.

This rearrangement joins TRBV4-1 to TRBJ2-1. Germline values: CDR1 MGHRA, CDR2 YSYEKL. This CDR3 comprises 15 residues. The CDR3 region is CASSQLRELYNEQFF.

The rearrangement links TRBV3-1 to TRBJ1-2. CDR3 size: 13 residues. CDR1 and CDR2 from the germline V gene are LGHDT and YNNKEL (reference sequence). The CDR3 reads CASTQRKVGGYTF.

The CDR3 here is CASSTTWDIQYF. The chain joins TRBV19 to TRBJ2-4. The CDR3 has 12 amino acids. Germline loops: CDR1 LNHDA, CDR2 SQIVND (reference sequence).

The chain recombines TRBV20-1 with TRBJ2-2; as DNA is missing, the TRBD2 call by TCRdb cannot be tested. Germline lookup yields CDR1 DFQATT and CDR2 SNEGSKA (reference sequence). The CDR3 is made up of 13 amino acids. This CDR3 reads CSASWAGTGELFF.

The chain carries TRBV3-1 and TRBJ2-2; TCRdb picks TRBD1, but there is no DNA to check that call. The germline V gene encodes CDR1 LGHDT and CDR2 YNNKEL (reference sequence). This CDR3 is built from 14 residues. The CDR3 protein is CASSYTGGSGELFF.

The genes are TRBV5-1 and TRBJ2-7; TCRdb gives TRBD2 as the D gene, but with no DNA this cannot be confirmed. Germline V CDR1 and CDR2: SGHRS, YFSETQ. The CDR3 is 16 residues long. The CDR3 sequence: CASSPPLGLAGDEQYF.

This chain joins TRBV9 and TRBJ2-1; TCRdb outputs TRBD2, but without DNA this stays unchecked. CDR3 length: 16 amino acids. The germline V gene has CDR1 SGDLS and CDR2 YYNGEE. The CDR3 here is CASSGRTSGPSYEQFF.

The rearrangement joins TRBV6-2 or TRBV6-3 to TRBJ2-7; TCRdb lists TRBD2, though no DNA is available to test this call. CDR3 length equals 20 residues. The germline V gene encodes CDR1 MNHEY and CDR2 SVGEGT. CDR3 protein: CASSYSKVSKVQGLPYEQYF.

CDR3 protein: CSARDPASSAYEQYF. J is TRBJ2-7 and V is TRBV20-1; absent DNA, TCRdb's TRBD2 call cannot be checked. This CDR3 region has 15 residues. Germline V gene data show CDR1 as DFQATT and CDR2 as SNEGSKA (reference sequence).

The chain is built from TRBV10-3 and TRBJ1-1. The length of the CDR3 is 14 residues. Looked up from germline, CDR1 is ENHRY and CDR2 is SYGVKD. The chain's CDR3 is CAISEPTVNTEAFF.

This rearrangement joins TRBV28 to TRBJ2-3; TCRdb picks TRBD1, but there is no DNA to check that call. This CDR3 has 11 residues. Germline CDR1 and CDR2: MDHEN and SYDVKM. The CDR3 region is CASSIRDKQYF.